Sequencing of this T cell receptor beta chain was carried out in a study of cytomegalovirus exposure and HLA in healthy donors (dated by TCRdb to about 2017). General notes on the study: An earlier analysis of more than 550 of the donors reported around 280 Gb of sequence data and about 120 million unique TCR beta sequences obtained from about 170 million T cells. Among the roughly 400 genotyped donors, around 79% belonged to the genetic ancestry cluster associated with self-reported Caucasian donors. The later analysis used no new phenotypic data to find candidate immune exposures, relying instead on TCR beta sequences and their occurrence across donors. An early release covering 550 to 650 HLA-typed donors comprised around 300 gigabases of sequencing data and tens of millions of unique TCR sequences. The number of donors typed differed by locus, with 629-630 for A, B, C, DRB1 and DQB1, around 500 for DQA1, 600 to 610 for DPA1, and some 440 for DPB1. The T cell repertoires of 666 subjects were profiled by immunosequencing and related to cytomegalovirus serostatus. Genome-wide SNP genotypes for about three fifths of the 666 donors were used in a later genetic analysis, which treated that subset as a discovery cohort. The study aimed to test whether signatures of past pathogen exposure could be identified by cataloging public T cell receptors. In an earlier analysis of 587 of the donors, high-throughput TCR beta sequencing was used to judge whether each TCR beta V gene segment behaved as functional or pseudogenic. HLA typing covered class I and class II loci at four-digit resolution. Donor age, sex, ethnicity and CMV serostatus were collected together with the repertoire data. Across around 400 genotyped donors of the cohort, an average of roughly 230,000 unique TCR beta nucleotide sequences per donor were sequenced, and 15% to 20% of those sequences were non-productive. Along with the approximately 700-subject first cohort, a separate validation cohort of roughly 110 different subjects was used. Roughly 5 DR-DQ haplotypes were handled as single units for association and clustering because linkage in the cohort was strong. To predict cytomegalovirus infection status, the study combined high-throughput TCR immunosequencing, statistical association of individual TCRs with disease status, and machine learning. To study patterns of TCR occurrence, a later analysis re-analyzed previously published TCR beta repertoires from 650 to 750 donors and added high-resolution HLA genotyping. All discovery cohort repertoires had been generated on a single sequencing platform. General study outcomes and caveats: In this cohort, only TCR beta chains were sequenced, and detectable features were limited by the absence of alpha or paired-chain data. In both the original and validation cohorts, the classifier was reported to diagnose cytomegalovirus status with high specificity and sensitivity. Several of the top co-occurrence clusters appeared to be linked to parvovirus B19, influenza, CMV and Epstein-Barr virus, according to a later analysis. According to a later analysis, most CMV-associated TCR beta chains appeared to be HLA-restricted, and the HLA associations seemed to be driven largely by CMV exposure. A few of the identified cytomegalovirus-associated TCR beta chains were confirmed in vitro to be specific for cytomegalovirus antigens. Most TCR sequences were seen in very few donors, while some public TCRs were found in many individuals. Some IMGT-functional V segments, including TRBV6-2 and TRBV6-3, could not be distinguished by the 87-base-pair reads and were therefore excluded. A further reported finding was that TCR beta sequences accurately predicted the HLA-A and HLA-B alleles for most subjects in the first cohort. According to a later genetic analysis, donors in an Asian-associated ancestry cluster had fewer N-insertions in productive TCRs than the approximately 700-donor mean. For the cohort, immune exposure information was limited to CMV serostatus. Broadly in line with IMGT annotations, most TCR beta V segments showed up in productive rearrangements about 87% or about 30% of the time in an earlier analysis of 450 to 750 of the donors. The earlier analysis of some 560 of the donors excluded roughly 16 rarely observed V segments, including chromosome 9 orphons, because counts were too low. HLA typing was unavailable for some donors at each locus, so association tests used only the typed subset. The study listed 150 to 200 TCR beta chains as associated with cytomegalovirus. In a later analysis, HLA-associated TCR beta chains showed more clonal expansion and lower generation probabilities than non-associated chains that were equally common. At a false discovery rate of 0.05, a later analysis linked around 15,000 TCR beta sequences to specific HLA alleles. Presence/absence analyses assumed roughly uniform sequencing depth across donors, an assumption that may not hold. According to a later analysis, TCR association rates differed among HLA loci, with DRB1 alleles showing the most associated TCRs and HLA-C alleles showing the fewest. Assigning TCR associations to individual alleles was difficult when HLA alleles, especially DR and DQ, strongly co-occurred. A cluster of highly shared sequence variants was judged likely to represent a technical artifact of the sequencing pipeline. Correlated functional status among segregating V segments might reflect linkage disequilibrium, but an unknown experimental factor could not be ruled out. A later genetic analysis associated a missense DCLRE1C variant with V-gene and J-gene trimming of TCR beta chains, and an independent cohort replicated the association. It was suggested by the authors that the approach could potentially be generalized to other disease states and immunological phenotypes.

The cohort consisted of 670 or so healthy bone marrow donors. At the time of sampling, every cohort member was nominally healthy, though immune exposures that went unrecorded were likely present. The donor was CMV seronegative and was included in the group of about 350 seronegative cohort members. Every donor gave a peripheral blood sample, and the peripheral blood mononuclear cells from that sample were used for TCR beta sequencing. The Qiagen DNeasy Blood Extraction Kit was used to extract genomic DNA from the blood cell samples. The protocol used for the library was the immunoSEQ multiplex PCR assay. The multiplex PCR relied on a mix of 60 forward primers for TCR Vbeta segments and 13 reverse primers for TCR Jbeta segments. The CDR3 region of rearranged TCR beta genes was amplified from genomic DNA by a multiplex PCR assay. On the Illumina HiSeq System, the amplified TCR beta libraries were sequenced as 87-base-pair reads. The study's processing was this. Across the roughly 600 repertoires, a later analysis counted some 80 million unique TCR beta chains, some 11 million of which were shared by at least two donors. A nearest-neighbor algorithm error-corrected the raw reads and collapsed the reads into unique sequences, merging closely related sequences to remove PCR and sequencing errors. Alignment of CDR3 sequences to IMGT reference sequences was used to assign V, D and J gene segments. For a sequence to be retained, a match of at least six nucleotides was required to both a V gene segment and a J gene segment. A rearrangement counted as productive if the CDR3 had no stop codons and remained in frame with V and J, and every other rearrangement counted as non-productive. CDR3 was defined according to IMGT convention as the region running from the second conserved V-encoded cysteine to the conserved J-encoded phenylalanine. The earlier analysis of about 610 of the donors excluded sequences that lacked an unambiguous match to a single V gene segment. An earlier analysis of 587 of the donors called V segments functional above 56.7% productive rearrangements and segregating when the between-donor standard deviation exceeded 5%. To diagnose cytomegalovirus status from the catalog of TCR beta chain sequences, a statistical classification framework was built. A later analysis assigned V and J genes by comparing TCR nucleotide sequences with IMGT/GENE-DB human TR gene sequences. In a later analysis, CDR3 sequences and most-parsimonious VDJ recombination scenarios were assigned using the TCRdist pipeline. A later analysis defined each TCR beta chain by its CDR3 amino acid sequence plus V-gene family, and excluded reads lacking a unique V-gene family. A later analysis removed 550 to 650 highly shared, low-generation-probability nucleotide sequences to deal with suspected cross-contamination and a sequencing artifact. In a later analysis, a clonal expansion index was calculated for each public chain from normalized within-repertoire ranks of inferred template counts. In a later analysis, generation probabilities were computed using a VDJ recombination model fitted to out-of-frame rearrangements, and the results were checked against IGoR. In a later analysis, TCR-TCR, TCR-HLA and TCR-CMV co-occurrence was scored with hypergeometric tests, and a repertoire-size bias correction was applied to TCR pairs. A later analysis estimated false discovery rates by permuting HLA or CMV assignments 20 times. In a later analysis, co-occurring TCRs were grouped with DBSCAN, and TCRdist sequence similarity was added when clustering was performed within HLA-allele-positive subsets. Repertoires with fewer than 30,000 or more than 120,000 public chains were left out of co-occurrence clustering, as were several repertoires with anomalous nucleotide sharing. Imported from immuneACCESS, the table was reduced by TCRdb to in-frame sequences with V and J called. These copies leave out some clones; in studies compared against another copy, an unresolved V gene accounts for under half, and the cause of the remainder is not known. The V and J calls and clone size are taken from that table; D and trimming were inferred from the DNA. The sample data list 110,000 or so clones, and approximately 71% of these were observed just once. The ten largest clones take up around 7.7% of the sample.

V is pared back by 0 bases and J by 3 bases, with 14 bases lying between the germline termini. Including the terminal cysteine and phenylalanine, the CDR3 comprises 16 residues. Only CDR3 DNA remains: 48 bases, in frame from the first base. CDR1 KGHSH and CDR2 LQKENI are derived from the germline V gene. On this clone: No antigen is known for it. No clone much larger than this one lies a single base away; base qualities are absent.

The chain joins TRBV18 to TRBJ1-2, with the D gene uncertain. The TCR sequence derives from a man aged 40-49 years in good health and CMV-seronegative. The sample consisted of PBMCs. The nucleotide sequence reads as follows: TGTGCCAGCTCACCACCGGGCAGAGTAATATACTATGGCTACACCTTC. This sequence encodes CASSPPGRVIYYGYTF. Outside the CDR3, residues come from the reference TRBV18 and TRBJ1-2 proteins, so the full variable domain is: NAGVMQNPRHLVRRRGQEARLRCSPMKGHSHVYWYRQLPEEGLKFMVYLQKENIIDESGMPKERFSAEFPKEGPSILRIQQVVRGDSAAYFCASSPPGRVIYYGYTFGSGTRLTVV.